This T cell receptor beta chain was obtained from a study of CD8 T cells in ankylosing spondylitis. Ten or more counts support this clonotype. As yet, its antigen is unknown. Via MiXCR, TCRdb re-called the 5' RACE reads, giving one row per CDR3 protein. The sample yields around 220,000 distinct CDR3 sequences, roughly 10% seen once. Study-wide points: Clones linked with disease were CD8+ and fairly uncommon in the peripheral blood.

The specimen sequenced was blood, either unsorted or a sorted T cell fraction (not recorded which). The TCR comes from a male donor with ankylosing spondylitis or in good health (not recorded which).

The CDR3 nucleotides are TGTGCCAGCAGCTTAATGACAGGGAGCACAGATACGCAGTATTTT. It yields the protein CASSLMTGSTDTQYF. This chain connects TRBV7-2 to TRBJ2-3; 7 nucleotides line up with TRBD1. CDR3 length: 15 residues. V dropped 2 bases and J dropped 0; count of bases not matched to a gene: 2. Per the germline V gene, CDR1 is SGHTA and CDR2 is FQGNSA. Based on the CDR3 plus reference TRBV7-2 and TRBJ2-3, the full variable domain is GAGVSQSPSNKVTEKGKDVELRCDPISGHTALYWYRQSLGQGLEFLIYFQGNSAPDKSGLPSDRFSAERTGGSVSTLTIQRTQQEDSAVYLCASSLMTGSTDTQYFGPGTRLTVL.